These 3 T cell receptor beta chains came from one sample sequenced in a study of human T cells and chemical hapten exposure (dated by TCRdb to the early 2020s). Total RNA was isolated from unfractionated whole blood collected in Tempus Blood RNA tubes. During library preparation, unique molecular identifiers were attached to individual cDNA molecules so that TCRs could be counted in a quantitative, reproducible way. Using fastp at Q25 and MiXCR, TCRdb reprocessed the public reads and kept productive beta chains. Each entry merges the rows of one CDR3 protein and shows their most common DNA and genes. The sample includes 95,000 to 150,000 distinct CDR3 sequences, with about 8.9% observed a single time. 1.4% of the sample lies in the top ten. Sequencing used whole blood. These receptors originate from a human donor in good health. Some clones in this sample may be carry-over from other donors' samples. Donor details come from another sample of the same person, matched by shared clones.

This clonotype appeared a few times. This chain connects TRBV7-9 to TRBJ2-3, with 8 bases identical to TRBD2. The CDR3 sequence is 15 residues long. V shed 3 bases, J shed 1 base, and the junction held 3 bases outside the gene matches. Germline lookup yields CDR1 SEHNR and CDR2 FQNEAQ (reference sequence). CDR3 in amino acids: CASSFRREGTDTQYF. CDR3 nucleotide sequence: TGTGCCAGCAGCTTTCGGCGGGAGGGCACAGATACGCAGTATTTT.

The V gene is TRBV2, the J gene TRBJ2-3; D perhaps matches TRBD1 (5 bases). Trimming shortened V by 4 bases and J by 0 bases, and 11 bases separated the two germline ends. The germline CDR1 and CDR2 sequences are SNHLY and FYNNEI. This CDR3 region has 15 residues. The CDR3 loop is CASSASGFSTDTQYF. CDR3 DNA sequence: TGTGCCAGCAGTGCCTCAGGGTTCAGCACAGATACGCAGTATTTT.

This sequence joins TRBV27 and TRBJ1-1, with D possibly being TRBD1 (5 bases). In germline, CDR1 is MNHEY, CDR2 SMNVEV (reference sequence). CDR3 size: 14 residues. V was cut by 4 bases and J by 0 bases, with 9 bases left in between. The CDR3 DNA is TGTGCCAGCAGTTCCAAGGGGCTGAACACTGAAGCTTTCTTT. Protein sequence: CASSSKGLNTEAFF.